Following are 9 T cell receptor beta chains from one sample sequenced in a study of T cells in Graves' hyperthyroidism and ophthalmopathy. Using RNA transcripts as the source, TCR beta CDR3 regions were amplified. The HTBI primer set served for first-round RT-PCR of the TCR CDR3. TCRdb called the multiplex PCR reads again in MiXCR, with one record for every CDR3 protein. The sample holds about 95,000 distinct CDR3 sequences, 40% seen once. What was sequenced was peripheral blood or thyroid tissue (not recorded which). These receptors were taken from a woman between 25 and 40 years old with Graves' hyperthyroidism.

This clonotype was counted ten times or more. The chain's CDR3 is CASSLDRGHQPQHF. Here the CDR3 DNA reads TGTGCCAGCAGTCTAGACAGGGGGCATCAGCCCCAGCATTTT. This chain joins TRBV4-2 and TRBJ1-5, with 10 positions matching TRBD1. CDR1 and CDR2 from the germline V gene are LGHNA and YNFKEQ. The CDR3 loop spans 14 amino acids. With 6 bases clipped from V and 5 bases from J, the junction kept 4 bases outside the gene matches.

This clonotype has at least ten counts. This CDR3 is CASSYSGVLFEKLFF. The DNA for the CDR3 is TGTGCCAGCAGTTACTCGGGGGTCTTGTTTGAAAAACTGTTTTTT. The chain employs TRBV6-6 and TRBJ1-4, with a weak D call TRBD1 (5 bases). CDR1 and CDR2 from the germline V gene are MNHNY and SVGAGI (reference sequence). Trimming cost V 0 bases and J 7 bases, with 12 bases left between them. The CDR3 totals 15 residues.

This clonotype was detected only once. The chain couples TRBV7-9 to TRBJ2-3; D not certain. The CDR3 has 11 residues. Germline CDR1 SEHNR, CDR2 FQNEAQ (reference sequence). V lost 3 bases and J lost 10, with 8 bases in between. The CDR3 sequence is CASSLDVSQYF. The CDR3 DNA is TGTGCCAGCAGCTTGGACGTTTCGCAGTATTTT. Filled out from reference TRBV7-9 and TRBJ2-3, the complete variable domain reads DTGVSQNPRHKITKRGQNVTFRCDPISEHNRLYWYRQTLGQGPEFLTYFQNEAQLEKSRLLSDRFSAERPKGSFSTLEIQRTEQGDSAMYLCASSLDVSQYFGPGTRLTVL.

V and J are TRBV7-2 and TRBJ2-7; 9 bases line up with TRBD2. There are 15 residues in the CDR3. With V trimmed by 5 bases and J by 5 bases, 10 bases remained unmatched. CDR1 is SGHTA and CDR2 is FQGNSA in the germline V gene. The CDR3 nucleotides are TGTGCCAGCAGCCGATGGGCGGGAGGGCAGAACGAGCAGTACTTC. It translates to CASSRWAGGQNEQYF.

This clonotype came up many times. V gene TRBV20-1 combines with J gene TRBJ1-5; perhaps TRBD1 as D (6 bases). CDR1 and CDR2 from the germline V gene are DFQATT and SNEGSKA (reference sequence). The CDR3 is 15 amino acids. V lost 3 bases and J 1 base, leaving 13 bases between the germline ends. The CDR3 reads CSARTGLRSNQPQHF. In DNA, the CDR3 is TGCAGTGCTAGGACAGGTCTAAGGAGCAATCAGCCCCAGCATTTT.

The chain's CDR3 is CASSAQGGGTDTQYF. In DNA form, the CDR3 reads TGCGCCAGCAGCGCCCAGGGTGGAGGCACAGATACGCAGTATTTT. This chain links TRBV5-1 with TRBJ2-3; D may be TRBD1 (5 bases). V was pared by 4 bases and J by 1 base, with 13 bases between. Germline V gives CDR1 SGHRS, CDR2 YFSETQ. CDR3 length: 15 amino acids.

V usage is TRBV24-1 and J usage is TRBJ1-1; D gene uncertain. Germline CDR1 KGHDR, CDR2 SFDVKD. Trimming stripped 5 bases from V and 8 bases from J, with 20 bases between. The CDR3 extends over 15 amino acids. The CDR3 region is CATSAPFCDPKEAFF. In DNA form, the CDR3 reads TGTGCCACCAGTGCGCCTTTTTGTGACCCAAAAGAAGCTTTCTTT.

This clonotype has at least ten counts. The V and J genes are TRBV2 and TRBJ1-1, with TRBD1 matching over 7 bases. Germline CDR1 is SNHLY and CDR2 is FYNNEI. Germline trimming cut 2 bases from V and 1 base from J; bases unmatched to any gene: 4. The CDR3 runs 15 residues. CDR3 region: CASSEKTGWNTEAFF. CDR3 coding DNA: TGTGCCAGCAGTGAAAAGACAGGGTGGAACACTGAAGCTTTCTTT. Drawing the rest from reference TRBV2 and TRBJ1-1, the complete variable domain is EPEVTQTPSHQVTQMGQEVILRCVPISNHLYFYWYRQILGQKVEFLVSFYNNEISEKSEIFDDQFSVERPDGSNFTLKIRSTKLEDSAMYFCASSEKTGWNTEAFFGQGTRLTVV.

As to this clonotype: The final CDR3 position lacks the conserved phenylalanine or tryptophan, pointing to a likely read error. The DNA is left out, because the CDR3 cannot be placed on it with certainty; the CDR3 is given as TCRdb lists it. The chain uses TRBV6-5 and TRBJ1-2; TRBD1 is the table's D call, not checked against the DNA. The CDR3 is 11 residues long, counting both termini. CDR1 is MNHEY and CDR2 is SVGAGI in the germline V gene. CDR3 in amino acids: CASRRGDGHTL.